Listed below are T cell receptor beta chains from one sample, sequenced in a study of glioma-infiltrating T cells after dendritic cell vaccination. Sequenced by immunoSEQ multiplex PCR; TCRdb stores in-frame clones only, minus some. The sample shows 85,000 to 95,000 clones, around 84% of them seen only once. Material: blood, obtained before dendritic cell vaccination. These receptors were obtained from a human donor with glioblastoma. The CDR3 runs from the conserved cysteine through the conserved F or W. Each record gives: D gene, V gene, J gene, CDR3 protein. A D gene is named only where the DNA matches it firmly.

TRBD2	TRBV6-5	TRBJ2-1	CASSYESSGTYNEQFF
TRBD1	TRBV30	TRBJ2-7	CAWAPGQMRSILRQYF
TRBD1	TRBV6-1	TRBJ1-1	CASSEWTGGTEAFF
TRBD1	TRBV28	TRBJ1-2	CASSPQEGGQGATSFAGYTF
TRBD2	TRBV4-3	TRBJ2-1	CASSQGTSGEYNEQFF
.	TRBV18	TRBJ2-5	CASSLDQETQYF
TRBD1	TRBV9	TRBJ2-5	CASSGFNTGVGETQYF
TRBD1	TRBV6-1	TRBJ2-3	CASSDRTGAGTDTQYF
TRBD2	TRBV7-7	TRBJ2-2	CASSLSSGPGELFF
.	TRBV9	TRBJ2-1	CASSGSSGYNEQFF
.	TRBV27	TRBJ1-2	CASSRTVGDYGYTF
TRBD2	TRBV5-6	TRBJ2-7	CASSYPAGGQYEQYF
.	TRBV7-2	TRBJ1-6	CASSRGGETFPRSPLHF
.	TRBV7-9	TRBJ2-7	CASSSYRVEEQYF
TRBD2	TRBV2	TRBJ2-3	CASSLAGRSTDTQYF
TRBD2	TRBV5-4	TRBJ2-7	CASSSYSVAGVDEQYF
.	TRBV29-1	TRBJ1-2	CSAPGPGSGYTF
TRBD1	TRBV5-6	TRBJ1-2	CASSLDSGRGIIYGYTF
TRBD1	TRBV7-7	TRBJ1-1	CASSRDSSAEAFF
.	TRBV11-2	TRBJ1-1	CASSTPRGTRTEAFF
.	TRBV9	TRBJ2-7	CASSVVGSSYEQYF
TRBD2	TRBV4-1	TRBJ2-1	CASSQETSGGYNEQFF
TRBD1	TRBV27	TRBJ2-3	CASSLRGQARDTQYF
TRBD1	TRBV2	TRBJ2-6	CASSPGQLFLSGANVLTF
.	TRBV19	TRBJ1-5	CASSSGIDYNQPQHF
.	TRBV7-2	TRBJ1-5	CASSLVGGLGSGNQPQHF
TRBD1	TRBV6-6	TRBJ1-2	CASSYSRQGTNYGYTF
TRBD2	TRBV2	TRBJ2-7	CASSLAAYEQYF
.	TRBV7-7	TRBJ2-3	CARPGHLLRATQYF
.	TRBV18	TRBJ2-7	CASRTSRESYEQYF
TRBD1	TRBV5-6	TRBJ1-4	CASSLDRGSTNEKLFF
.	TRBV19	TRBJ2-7	CASSTSGAVPREQYF
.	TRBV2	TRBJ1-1	CASSEFGSFEYTEAFF
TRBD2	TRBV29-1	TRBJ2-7	CSVLRTSGGLSSYEQYF
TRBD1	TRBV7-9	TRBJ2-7	CASTSGQGVDEQYF
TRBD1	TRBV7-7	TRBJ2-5	CASSLQGVQETQYF
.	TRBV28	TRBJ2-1	CASSSSTISYNEQFF
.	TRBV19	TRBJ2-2	CASTLVGFANTGELFF
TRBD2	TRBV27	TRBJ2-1	CASSFHERGAYNEQFF
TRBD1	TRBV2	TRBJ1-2	CASSERTGAYGYTF